This is a list of T cell receptor beta chains from one sample in a study of shared clonotypes between healthy human individuals. Sequenced by immunoSEQ multiplex PCR; TCRdb stores in-frame clones only, minus some. Here the sample spans about 2.1 million clones, 90% to 95% being singletons. Sequenced input: naive CD8+ T cells from PBMCs. These receptors all stem from a man aged 18 to 30 in good health. Some clones in this sample may be carry-over from other donors' samples. CDR3s include the opening cysteine and the closing phenylalanine or tryptophan. A D gene is named only where the DNA matches it firmly. Clone size is not always given. Where it is, it says once, few, many or a class for expanded clones.

CDR3 length | J gene | V gene | D gene | clone size | CDR3 DNA | CDR3 protein
14 | TRBJ2-4 | TRBV9 | NA | NA | TGTGCCAGCAGCGTAGGGGGAAGGGATTACATTCAGTACTTC | CASSVGGRDYIQYF
13 | TRBJ2-7 | TRBV7-9 | NA | NA | TGTGCCAGCAGCTTAGAGGTCAGCGGCGAGCAGTACTTC | CASSLEVSGEQYF
13 | TRBJ2-7 | TRBV9 | TRBD1 | NA | TGTGCCAGCAGCGTAGGACAGGGGAGCGAGCAGTACTTC | CASSVGQGSEQYF
16 | TRBJ1-1 | TRBV7-2 | NA | NA | TGTGCCAGCAGCCGCATCTCGGGGGGGATGGACACTGAAGCTTTCTTT | CASSRISGGMDTEAFF
17 | TRBJ1-5 | TRBV19 | TRBD1 | NA | TGTGCCAGTCTAAAGGGCCCGACAGGGGGCGCGGATCAGCCCCAGCATTTT | CASLKGPTGGADQPQHF
12 | TRBJ2-5 | TRBV10-2 | NA | NA | TGCGCCAGCAGTGCAGGGTTGGAGACCCAGTACTTC | CASSAGLETQYF
15 | TRBJ2-5 | TRBV5-4 | NA | NA | TGTGCCAGCAGCTTGGAGCGCAGTTATCAAGAGACCCAGTACTTC | CASSLERSYQETQYF
16 | TRBJ2-3 | TRBV10-3 | NA | NA | TGTGCCATCAGTGAAGATCGTAGGGACAGCACAGATACGCAGTATTTT | CAISEDRRDSTDTQYF
13 | TRBJ2-1 | TRBV10-3 | NA | once | TGTGCCATCAGCGGGACTCTTGGCAATGAGCAGTTCTTC | CAISGTLGNEQFF
16 | TRBJ2-7 | TRBV13 | TRBD2 | NA | TGTGCCAGCAGCCCCCACTCTAGCGGGAGACCCTACGAGCAGTACTTC | CASSPHSSGRPYEQYF
12 | TRBJ2-5 | TRBV28 | NA | NA | TGTGCCAGCAGCTCCACTGAAGAGACCCAGTACTTC | CASSSTEETQYF
15 | TRBJ2-1 | TRBV5-6 | TRBD1 | NA | TGTGCCAGCAGCTTTGGCGGACCCAGGGGGAATGAGCAGTTCTTC | CASSFGGPRGNEQFF
17 | TRBJ2-3 | TRBV4-3 | TRBD2 | NA | TGCGCCAGCAGCCAAGAGGACGGCGGGAGGGCCACAGATACGCAGTATTTT | CASSQEDGGRATDTQYF
13 | TRBJ2-3 | TRBV11-2 | NA | NA | TGTGCCAGCAGCATGTGGTCGAAGGATACGCAGTATTTT | CASSMWSKDTQYF
14 | TRBJ1-2 | TRBV7-9 | NA | NA | TGTGCCAGCAGCTTAGCGGGAACCCACTATGGCTACACCTTC | CASSLAGTHYGYTF
12 | TRBJ2-2 | TRBV27 | NA | NA | TGTGCCAGCGCGTTCCCCACCGGGGAGCTGTTTTTT | CASAFPTGELFF
14 | TRBJ2-7 | TRBV9 | NA | once | TGTGCCAGCAGCGTAGGAGCGGGCCGCTACGAGCAGTACTTC | CASSVGAGRYEQYF